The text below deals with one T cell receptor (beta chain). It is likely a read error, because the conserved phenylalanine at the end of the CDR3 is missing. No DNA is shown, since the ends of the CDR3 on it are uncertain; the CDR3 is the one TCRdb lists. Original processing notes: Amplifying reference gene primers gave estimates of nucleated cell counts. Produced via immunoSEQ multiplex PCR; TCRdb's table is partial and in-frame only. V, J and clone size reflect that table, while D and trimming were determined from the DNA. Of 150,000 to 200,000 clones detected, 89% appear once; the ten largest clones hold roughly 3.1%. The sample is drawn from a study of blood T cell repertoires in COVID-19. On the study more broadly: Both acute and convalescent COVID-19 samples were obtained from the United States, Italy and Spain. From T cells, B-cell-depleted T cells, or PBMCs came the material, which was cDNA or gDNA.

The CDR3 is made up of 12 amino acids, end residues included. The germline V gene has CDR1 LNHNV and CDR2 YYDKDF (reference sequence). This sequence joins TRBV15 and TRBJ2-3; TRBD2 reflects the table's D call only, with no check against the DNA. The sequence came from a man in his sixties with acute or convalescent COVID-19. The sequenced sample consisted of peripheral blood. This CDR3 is CATSSLLAGTRG.